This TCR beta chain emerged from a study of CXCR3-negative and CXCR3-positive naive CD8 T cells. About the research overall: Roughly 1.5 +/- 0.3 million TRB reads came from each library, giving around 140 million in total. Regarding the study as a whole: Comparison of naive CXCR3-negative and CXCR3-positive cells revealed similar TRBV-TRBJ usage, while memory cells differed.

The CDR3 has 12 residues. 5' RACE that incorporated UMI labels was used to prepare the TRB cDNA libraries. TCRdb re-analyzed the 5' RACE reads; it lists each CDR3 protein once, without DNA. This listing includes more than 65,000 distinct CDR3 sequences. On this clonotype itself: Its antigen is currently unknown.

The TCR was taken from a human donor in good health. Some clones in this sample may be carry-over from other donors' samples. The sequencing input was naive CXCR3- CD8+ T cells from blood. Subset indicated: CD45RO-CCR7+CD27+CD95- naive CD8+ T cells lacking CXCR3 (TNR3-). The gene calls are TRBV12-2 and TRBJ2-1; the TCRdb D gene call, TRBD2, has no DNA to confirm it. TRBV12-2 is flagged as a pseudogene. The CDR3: CASRILAGRQFF.